Following are 18 T cell receptor beta chains from one sample sequenced in a study of T cells in Graves' hyperthyroidism and ophthalmopathy. Researchers amplified the TCR beta CDR3 regions from RNA transcripts. First-round RT-PCR of the TCR CDR3 relied on the HTBI primer set. TCRdb recomputed calls from the multiplex PCR reads with MiXCR, one row per CDR3 protein. The table includes approximately 740,000 distinct CDR3 sequences, approximately 15% detected once. Sequencing was carried out using blood. Source of these receptors: a woman aged 18-29 years with Graves' hyperthyroidism.

The table lists this clonotype with a few counts. Since a much larger clone is just one base distant, this may be a read error. The rearrangement links TRBV7-9 to TRBJ2-1, with unresolved D. V was clipped by 2 bases and J by 8 bases, with 4 bases between them. Germline assignment: CDR1 SEHNR and CDR2 FQNEAQ (reference sequence). The CDR3 contains 11 residues. The CDR3: CASSLLYEQFF. The CDR3 nucleotides are TGTGCCAGCAGCTTATTGTATGAGCAGTTCTTC.

This rearrangement joins TRBV7-9 to TRBJ2-7; possibly TRBD2 for D (6 bases). V was cut by 4 bases and J by 0 bases, with 16 bases left in between. There are 16 residues in the CDR3. Per the germline V gene, CDR1 is SEHNR and CDR2 is FQNEAQ (reference sequence). The CDR3 sequence is CASSSHSGGSSYEQYF. In DNA, the CDR3 is TGTGCCAGCAGCTCCCATAGCGGAGGCTCCTCCTACGAGCAGTACTTC.

This chain connects TRBV29-1 to TRBJ2-7, with 11 bases matching TRBD1. The CDR3 sequence is 12 residues long. In germline, CDR1 is SQVTM, CDR2 ANQGSEA. V was clipped by 4 bases and J by 6 bases; unmatched bases: 2. Written as DNA, the CDR3 is TGCAGCGTTGGGACAGGGGGCTTCGAGCAGTACTTC. Its protein is CSVGTGGFEQYF.

This clonotype was counted at least ten times. The chain uses TRBV30 and TRBJ2-2; D is possibly TRBD1 (7 bases). The CDR3 is 16 amino acids. The germline V gene encodes CDR1 GTSNPN and CDR2 SVGIG (reference sequence). The V gene lost 2 bases and the J gene lost 5 bases, with 18 bases spanning the gap. The CDR3: CAWSLATGRWTGELFF. The CDR3 DNA sequence: TGTGCCTGGAGTCTAGCGACAGGGAGATGGACCGGGGAGCTGTTTTTT.

This clonotype was seen many times. The gene calls are TRBV20-1 and TRBJ2-1; D not certain. Trimming took 1 base from V and 4 from J, leaving 17 bases between them. The CDR3 runs 16 residues. Germline V gene data show CDR1 as DFQATT and CDR2 as SNEGSKA (reference sequence). The CDR3 protein is CSARGERGALYNEQFF. In nucleotides, the CDR3 is TGCAGTGCTAGAGGAGAGCGCGGAGCCCTATACAATGAGCAGTTCTTC.

J is TRBJ2-7 and V is TRBV12-5; 13 bases agree with TRBD2. The J segment lost 4 bases and the V segment lost 1 base, leaving 7 bases of the junction unmatched. There are 17 residues in the CDR3. Germline V lookup: CDR1 LGHNT, CDR2 FRNRAP. The CDR3 sequence: CASGLARLAGGSYEQYF. CDR3 DNA sequence: TGTGCTAGTGGTTTGGCCCGACTAGCGGGAGGCTCTTACGAGCAGTACTTC.

In this sample, this clonotype turned up many times. CDR3 protein: CASSLPTGTGNQPQHF. CDR3 DNA: TGTGCCAGCAGTCTCCCGACAGGGACGGGCAATCAGCCCCAGCATTTT. V usage is TRBV28 and J usage is TRBJ1-5; 7 bases map to TRBD1. The CDR3 consists of 16 residues. V shed 5 bases, J shed 2 bases, and the junction held 9 bases outside the gene matches. Germline CDR1 and CDR2: MDHEN and SYDVKM.

With respect to this clonotype: Just one base apart from a much larger clone, this may be a read error. V usage is TRBV30 and J usage is TRBJ2-1; TRBD1 aligns across 12 bases. This CDR3 spans 13 amino acids. Germline CDR1 reads GTSNPN; CDR2 reads SVGIG (reference sequence). The CDR3 DNA sequence: TGTGCCCGGAGGGGACAGGGGGCGAATGAGCAGTTCTTC. Its translation: CARRGQGANEQFF.

In this sample, this clonotype turned up many times. This chain uses TRBV28 with TRBJ2-7; 7 bases align to TRBD2. V lost 1 base and J lost 3; bases outside the gene matches: 15. The length of the CDR3 is 18 residues. CDR1 and CDR2 (germline): MDHEN, SYDVKM. DNA for the CDR3: TGTGCCAGCAGTTTATTAAGGGGTCCGGGGGGTGGGGGCTACGAGCAGTACTTC. Its protein is CASSLLRGPGGGGYEQYF. The complete variable domain, with remaining parts taken from reference TRBV28 and TRBJ2-7, reads DVKVTQSSRYLVKRTGEKVFLECVQDMDHENMFWYRQDPGLGLRLIYFSYDVKMKEKGDIPEGYSVSREKKERFSLILESASTNQTSMYLCASSLLRGPGGGGYEQYFGPGTRLTVT.

This clonotype was seen a few times. CDR3 DNA: TGTGCCAGCAGGAGGGGAGGGAGTTGGGGATTCTACAATGAGCAGTTCTTC. This gives the protein CASRRGGSWGFYNEQFF. The chain uses TRBV6-4 and TRBJ2-1; 7 bases map to TRBD2. The ends lost 6 bases at V and 3 bases at J; junction bases unmatched: 14. This CDR3 spans 17 amino acids. Looked up from germline, CDR1 is MRHNA and CDR2 is SNTAGT.

On this clonotype itself: A much larger clone lies one base from this, so it may be a read error. The chain has TRBV7-2 and TRBJ1-4, with TRBD1 as a possible D gene (5 bases). The germline V and J ends were trimmed by 4 bases and 6 bases, with 15 bases remaining between them. This CDR3 has 15 residues. Germline V lookup: CDR1 SGHTA, CDR2 FQGNSA. CDR3 amino acids: CASSSQGWFDEKLFF. CDR3 bases: TGTGCCAGCAGCTCCCAGGGATGGTTTGATGAAAAACTGTTTTTT.

This rearrangement joins TRBV4-1 to TRBJ1-1; D not resolved. Trimming shortened V by 6 bases and J by 2 bases, and 10 bases separated the two germline ends. The CDR3 extends over 13 amino acids. From germline, CDR1 is MGHRA and CDR2 YSYEKL. CDR3 sequence reads: CASRPQFNTEAFF. The CDR3 bases are TGCGCCAGCAGGCCACAGTTTAACACTGAAGCTTTCTTT.

This clonotype was seen repeatedly, ten times or more. This rearrangement joins TRBV20-1 to TRBJ2-4; no definite D call. CDR1 is DFQATT, CDR2 SNEGSKA, per germline (reference sequence). V was shortened by 6 bases and J by 5 bases, with 14 bases between the two germline ends. The CDR3 totals 13 residues. CDR3 amino acids: CSAQTQRENIQYF. CDR3 coding DNA: TGCAGTGCGCAGACACAGAGAGAAAACATTCAGTACTTC.

This clonotype has a handful of counts. This chain uses TRBV11-2 with TRBJ2-7; 7 positions agree with TRBD1. The V and J ends lost 5 bases and 3 bases, in that order; junction bases with no gene match: 10. Germline V gene lookup returns CDR1 SGHAT and CDR2 FQNNGV. CDR3 length: 15 residues. For the CDR3, the DNA is TGTGCCAGCAGCCGGACGGGGTCAGGGGGCTACGAGCAGTACTTC. It specifies CASSRTGSGGYEQYF.

This clonotype was picked up many times. The chain is built from TRBV11-2 and TRBJ2-5, with D unclear. Trimming removed 3 bases at V and 1 base at J, with 15 bases between. The CDR3 length is 16 residues. Germline loops: CDR1 SGHAT, CDR2 FQNNGV. CDR3 sequence (DNA): TGTGCCAGCAGCTTTGGGGTGGCGAGTTTCCAAGAGACCCAGTACTTC. It translates to CASSFGVASFQETQYF.

This clonotype was seen more than once but under ten times. The J gene is TRBJ2-1, the V gene TRBV7-9; TRBD2 aligns across 9 bases. The CDR3 is 15 amino acids. In germline, CDR1 is SEHNR, CDR2 FQNEAQ (reference sequence). With 3 bases clipped from V and 8 bases from J, the junction kept 8 bases outside the gene matches. Written as DNA, the CDR3 is TGTGCCAGCAGCTTTGGCCTAGCGGGACGTTATGAGCAGTTCTTC. Amino acids: CASSFGLAGRYEQFF. Full variable domain (missing parts from reference TRBV7-9 and TRBJ2-1): DTGVSQNPRHKITKRGQNVTFRCDPISEHNRLYWYRQTLGQGPEFLTYFQNEAQLEKSRLLSDRFSAERPKGSFSTLEIQRTEQGDSAMYLCASSFGLAGRYEQFFGPGTRLTVL.

This clonotype was counted between two and nine times. This chain connects TRBV20-1 to TRBJ2-1, with D unclear. This CDR3 is built from 13 residues. Germline V lookup: CDR1 DFQATT, CDR2 SNEGSKA (reference sequence). The germline V and J ends were trimmed by 5 bases and 9 bases, with 17 bases remaining between them. The CDR3 protein is CSAEPARGPEQFF. The CDR3 coding sequence is TGCAGTGCTGAGCCAGCCAGAGGTCCTGAGCAGTTCTTC.

This clonotype was counted a few times. The genes are TRBV19 and TRBJ2-1; the D gene could be TRBD1 or TRBD2 (5 bases each). The germline gives CDR1 LNHDA, CDR2 SQIVND (reference sequence). Deletions cut 7 bases from V and 9 bases from J, with 25 bases between. The CDR3 extends over 16 amino acids. CDR3 protein: CASTLVGPNGGLEQFF. The CDR3, as DNA: TGTGCCAGTACCCTGGTGGGGCCTAACGGAGGACTTGAGCAGTTCTTC.